This TCR beta chain derives from a study of T cell changes during pregnancy in multiple sclerosis. The protocol was immunoSEQ multiplex PCR, while the TCRdb copy is restricted to in-frame clones and leaves out a portion. The sample lists around 100,000 clones; about 90% were seen once. Between the trimmed V and J ends, which lost 6 bases and 3 bases, there was a span of 15 bases. From germline, CDR1 is MNHEY and CDR2 SMNVEV (reference sequence). The CDR3 loop spans 15 amino acids. The rearrangement uses TRBV27 and TRBJ1-5, with D possibly matching TRBD1 (6 bases). The sequence derives from a female donor with multiple sclerosis, enrolled in a pregnancy study. The material was peripheral blood, obtained after pregnancy. CDR3 in amino acids: CASSSTGTYNQPQHF. CDR3 nucleotides: TGTGCCAGCAGCTCAACAGGGACCTACAATCAGCCCCAGCATTTT.